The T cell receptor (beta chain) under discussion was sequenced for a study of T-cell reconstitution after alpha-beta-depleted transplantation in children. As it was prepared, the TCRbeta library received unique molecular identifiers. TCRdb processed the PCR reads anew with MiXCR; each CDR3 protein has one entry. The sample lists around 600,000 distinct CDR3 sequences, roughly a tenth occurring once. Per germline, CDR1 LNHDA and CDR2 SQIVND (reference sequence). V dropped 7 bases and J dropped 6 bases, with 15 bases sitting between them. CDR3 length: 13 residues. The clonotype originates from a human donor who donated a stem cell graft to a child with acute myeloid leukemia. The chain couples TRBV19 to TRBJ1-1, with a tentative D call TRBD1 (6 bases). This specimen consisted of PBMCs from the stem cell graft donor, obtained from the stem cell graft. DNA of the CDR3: TGTGCCAGTAAACAGGGAATCCCCCCTGAAGCTTTCTTT. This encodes CASKQGIPPEAFF.